A selection of T cell receptor beta chains follows, all from one sample in a study of blood T cell repertoires in COVID-19. Assay used: immunoSEQ multiplex PCR; TCRdb lists only in-frame clones, some missing. Of tens of thousands of clones in the sample, roughly 90% are singletons; the top ten hold 3%. The sequencing input was peripheral blood. These receptor sequences come from a woman aged 45-60 years with active or convalescent COVID-19. The CDR3 runs from the conserved cysteine through the conserved F or W. Fields, in order: V gene, clone size, D gene, J gene, CDR3 protein, CDR3 DNA. A D gene is named only where the DNA matches it firmly. Not every row has a clone size; where given, it reads once, few, many or a size class.

v_gene: TRBV29-1; abundance: .; d_gene: .; j_gene: TRBJ2-7; CDR3aa: CSVAFLRAPGEQYF; CDR3nt: TGCAGCGTTGCCTTTCTTCGGGCCCCGGGGGAGCAGTACTTC
v_gene: TRBV28; abundance: .; d_gene: .; j_gene: TRBJ1-1; CDR3aa: CASTAVNTEAFF; CDR3nt: TGTGCCAGCACGGCGGTGAACACTGAAGCTTTCTTT
v_gene: TRBV7-3; abundance: .; d_gene: TRBD2; j_gene: TRBJ2-3; CDR3aa: CASSFSGGATDTQYF; CDR3nt: TGTGCCAGCAGCTTCAGCGGGGGGGCCACAGATACGCAGTATTTT
v_gene: TRBV5-5; abundance: .; d_gene: .; j_gene: TRBJ2-1; CDR3aa: CATGQSNEQFF; CDR3nt: TGTGCCACCGGACAGAGCAATGAGCAGTTCTTC
v_gene: TRBV20-1; abundance: .; d_gene: .; j_gene: TRBJ1-2; CDR3aa: CSASRGDGGYTF; CDR3nt: TGCAGTGCTAGTCGCGGCGACGGAGGCTACACCTTC
v_gene: TRBV29-1; abundance: .; d_gene: TRBD1; j_gene: TRBJ1-4; CDR3aa: CSGSQGVGEKLFF; CDR3nt: TGCAGCGGTTCACAGGGGGTTGGTGAAAAACTGTTTTTT
v_gene: TRBV6-6; abundance: .; d_gene: .; j_gene: TRBJ1-1; CDR3aa: CASSYRGGEAFF; CDR3nt: TGTGCCAGCAGTTACCGGGGAGGCGAAGCTTTCTTT
v_gene: TRBV3-1/TRBV3-2; abundance: .; d_gene: TRBD1; j_gene: TRBJ1-5; CDR3aa: CASSQDPKTGVHQPQHF; CDR3nt: TGTGCCAGCAGCCAAGATCCAAAGACAGGGGTTCATCAGCCCCAGCATTTT
v_gene: TRBV10-2; abundance: .; d_gene: .; j_gene: TRBJ1-2; CDR3aa: CASSGRANYGYTF; CDR3nt: TGCGCCAGCAGTGGACGGGCTAACTATGGCTACACCTTC
v_gene: TRBV4-2; abundance: once; d_gene: TRBD1; j_gene: TRBJ1-4; CDR3aa: CASSPPGQGLNEKLFF; CDR3nt: TGTGCCAGCAGCCCTCCGGGACAGGGGCTCAATGAAAAACTGTTTTTT
v_gene: TRBV6-2/TRBV6-3; abundance: .; d_gene: .; j_gene: TRBJ2-3; CDR3aa: CASSLNRGSTDTQYF; CDR3nt: TGTGCCAGCAGTTTAAATAGGGGTAGCACAGATACGCAGTATTTT
v_gene: TRBV2; abundance: .; d_gene: TRBD1; j_gene: TRBJ1-5; CDR3aa: CASSALGQQHF; CDR3nt: TGTGCCAGCAGCGCCTTGGGACAGCAGCATTTT
v_gene: TRBV5-1; abundance: .; d_gene: .; j_gene: TRBJ2-1; CDR3aa: CATTGQGNNEQFF; CDR3nt: TGCGCCACCACGGGACAAGGTAACAATGAGCAGTTCTTC
v_gene: TRBV12-3/TRBV12-4; abundance: .; d_gene: .; j_gene: TRBJ1-2; CDR3aa: CASSLFPVVGYTF; CDR3nt: TGTGCCAGCAGTTTATTTCCAGTCGTTGGCTACACCTTC
v_gene: TRBV2; abundance: .; d_gene: .; j_gene: TRBJ1-1; CDR3aa: CASKMGREAFF; CDR3nt: TGTGCCAGCAAAATGGGGCGTGAAGCTTTCTTT
v_gene: TRBV11-2; abundance: once; d_gene: TRBD1; j_gene: TRBJ1-1; CDR3aa: CASSLRGPYTEAFF; CDR3nt: TGTGCCAGCAGCTTGAGGGGGCCATACACTGAAGCTTTCTTT
v_gene: TRBV2; abundance: .; d_gene: TRBD1; j_gene: TRBJ2-7; CDR3aa: CASSPRDRGGGYEQYF; CDR3nt: TGTGCCAGCAGTCCCCGGGACAGGGGAGGAGGGTACGAGCAGTACTTC
v_gene: TRBV29-1; abundance: .; d_gene: TRBD1; j_gene: TRBJ1-1; CDR3aa: CSVEDLQGVAFF; CDR3nt: TGCAGCGTTGAAGATCTTCAGGGGGTAGCTTTCTTT